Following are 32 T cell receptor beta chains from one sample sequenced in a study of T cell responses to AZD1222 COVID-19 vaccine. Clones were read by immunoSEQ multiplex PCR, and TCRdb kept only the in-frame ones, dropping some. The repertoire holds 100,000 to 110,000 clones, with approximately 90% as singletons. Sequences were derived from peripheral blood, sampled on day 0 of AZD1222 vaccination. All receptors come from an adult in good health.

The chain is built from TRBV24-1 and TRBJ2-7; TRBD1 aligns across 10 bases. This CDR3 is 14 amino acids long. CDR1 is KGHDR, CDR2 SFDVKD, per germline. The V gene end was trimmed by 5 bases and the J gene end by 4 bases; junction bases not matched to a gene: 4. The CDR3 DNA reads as TGTGCCACCAGTGGCCGGGACAGGGGTTACGAGCAGTACTTC. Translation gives CATSGRDRGYEQYF.

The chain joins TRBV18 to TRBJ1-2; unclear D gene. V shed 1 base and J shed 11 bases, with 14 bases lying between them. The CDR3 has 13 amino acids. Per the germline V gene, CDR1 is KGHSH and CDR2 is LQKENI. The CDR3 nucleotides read TGTGCCAGCTCACCACTTAACTCCGTAACTTACACCTTC. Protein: CASSPLNSVTYTF.

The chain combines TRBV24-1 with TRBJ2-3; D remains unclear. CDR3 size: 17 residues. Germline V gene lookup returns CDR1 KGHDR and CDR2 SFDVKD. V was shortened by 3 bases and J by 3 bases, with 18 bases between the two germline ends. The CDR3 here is CATSDPQFGQITDTQYF. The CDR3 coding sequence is TGTGCCACCAGTGATCCCCAATTTGGGCAAATAACAGATACGCAGTATTTT.

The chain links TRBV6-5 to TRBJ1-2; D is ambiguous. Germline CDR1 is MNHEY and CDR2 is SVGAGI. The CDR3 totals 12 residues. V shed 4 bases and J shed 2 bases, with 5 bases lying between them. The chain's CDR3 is CASSFDNYGYTF. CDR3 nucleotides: TGTGCCAGCAGTTTTGACAACTATGGCTACACCTTC.

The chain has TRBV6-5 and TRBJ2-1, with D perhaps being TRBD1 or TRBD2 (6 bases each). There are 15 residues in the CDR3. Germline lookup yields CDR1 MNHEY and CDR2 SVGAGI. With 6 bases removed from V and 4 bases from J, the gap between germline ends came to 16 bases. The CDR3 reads CASRITGALYNEQFF. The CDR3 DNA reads TGTGCCAGCAGGATAACGGGGGCCCTTTACAATGAGCAGTTCTTC.

CDR3: CASSHRGTSRKETQYF. CDR3 bases: TGTGCCAGCAGTCACCGGGGGACTAGCCGGAAAGAGACCCAGTACTTC. V gene TRBV2 combines with J gene TRBJ2-5; 9 nucleotides match TRBD2. The V segment lost 5 bases and the J segment 3 bases; nucleotides outside the gene matches: 10. The length of the CDR3 is 16 residues. The germline V gene encodes CDR1 SNHLY and CDR2 FYNNEI.

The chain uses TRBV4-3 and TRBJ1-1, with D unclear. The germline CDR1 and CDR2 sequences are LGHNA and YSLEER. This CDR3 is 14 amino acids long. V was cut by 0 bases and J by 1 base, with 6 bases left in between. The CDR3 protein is CASSQDPENTEAFF. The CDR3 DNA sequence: TGCGCCAGCAGCCAAGATCCAGAGAACACTGAAGCTTTCTTT.

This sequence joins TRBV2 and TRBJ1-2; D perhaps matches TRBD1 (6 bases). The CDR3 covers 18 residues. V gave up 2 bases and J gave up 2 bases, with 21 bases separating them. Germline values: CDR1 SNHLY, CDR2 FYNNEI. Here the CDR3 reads CASSEQVGTTGANYGYTF. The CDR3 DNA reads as TGTGCCAGCAGTGAACAGGTGGGGACCACGGGGGCCAACTATGGCTACACCTTC.

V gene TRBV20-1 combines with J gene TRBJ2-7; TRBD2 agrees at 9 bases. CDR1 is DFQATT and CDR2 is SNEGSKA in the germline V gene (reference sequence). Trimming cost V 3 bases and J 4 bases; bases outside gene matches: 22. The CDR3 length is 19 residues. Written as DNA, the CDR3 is TGCAGTGCTAGTCCCCTGGGCGCTAGCGGGACTCGATTAAGTTACGAGCAGTACTTC. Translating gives CSASPLGASGTRLSYEQYF.

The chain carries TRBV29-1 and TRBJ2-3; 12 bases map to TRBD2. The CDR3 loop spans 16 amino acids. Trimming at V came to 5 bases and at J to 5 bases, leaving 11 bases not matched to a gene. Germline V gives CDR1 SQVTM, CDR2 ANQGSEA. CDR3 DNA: TGCAGCGTTATCCCTAGCGGGGGGGCCTCCATAGATACGCAGTATTTT. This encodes CSVIPSGGASIDTQYF.

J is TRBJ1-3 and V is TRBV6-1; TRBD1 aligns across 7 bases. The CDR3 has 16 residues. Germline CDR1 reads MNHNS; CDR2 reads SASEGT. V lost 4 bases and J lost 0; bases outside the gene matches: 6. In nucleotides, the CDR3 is TGTGCCAGCAGTGCCAACAGGGGAGTCTCTGGAAACACCATATATTTT. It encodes CASSANRGVSGNTIYF.

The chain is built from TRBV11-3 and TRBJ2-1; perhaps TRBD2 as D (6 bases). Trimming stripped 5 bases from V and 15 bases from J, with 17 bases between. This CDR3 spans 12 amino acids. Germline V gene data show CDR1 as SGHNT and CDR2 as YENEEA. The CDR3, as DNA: TGTGCCAGCAGCCCCGTCGGCGGGACTCGGTTCTTC. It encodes CASSPVGGTRFF.

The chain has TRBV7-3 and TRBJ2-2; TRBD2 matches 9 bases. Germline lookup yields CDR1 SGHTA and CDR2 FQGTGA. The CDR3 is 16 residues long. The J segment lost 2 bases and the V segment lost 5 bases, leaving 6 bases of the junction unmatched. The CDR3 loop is CASSGHSGGNTGELFF. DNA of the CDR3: TGTGCCAGCAGCGGCCATAGCGGGGGAAACACCGGGGAGCTGTTTTTT.

CDR3 in DNA: TGCGCCAGCAGCTCCGGCGGGGAACGAGAAAAACTGTTTTTT. Translating gives CASSSGGEREKLFF. The J gene is TRBJ1-4, the V gene TRBV5-1; the D is unclear. The CDR3 is 14 residues long. The V gene lost 3 bases and the J gene lost 8 bases, with 14 bases spanning the gap. Germline CDR1 and CDR2: SGHRS and YFSETQ.

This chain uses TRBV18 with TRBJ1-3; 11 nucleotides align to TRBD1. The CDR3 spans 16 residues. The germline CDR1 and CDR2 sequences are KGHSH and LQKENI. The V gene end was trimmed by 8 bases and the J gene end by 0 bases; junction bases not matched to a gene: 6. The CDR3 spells CASRTGGLFSGNTIYF. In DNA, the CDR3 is TGTGCCAGCCGGACAGGGGGCCTCTTCTCTGGAAACACCATATATTTT.

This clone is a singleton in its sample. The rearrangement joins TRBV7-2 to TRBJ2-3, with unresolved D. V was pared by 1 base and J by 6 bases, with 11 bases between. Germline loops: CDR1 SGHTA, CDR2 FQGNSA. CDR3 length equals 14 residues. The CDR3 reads CASSLDTELDTQYF. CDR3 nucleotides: TGTGCCAGCAGCTTAGATACCGAGTTGGATACGCAGTATTTT.

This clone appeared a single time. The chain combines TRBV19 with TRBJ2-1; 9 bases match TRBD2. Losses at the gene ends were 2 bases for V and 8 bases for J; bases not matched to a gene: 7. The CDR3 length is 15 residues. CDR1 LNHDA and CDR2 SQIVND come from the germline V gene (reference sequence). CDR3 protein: CASSIRAGGPYEQFF. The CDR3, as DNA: TGTGCCAGTAGTATAAGGGCGGGAGGGCCCTATGAGCAGTTCTTC.

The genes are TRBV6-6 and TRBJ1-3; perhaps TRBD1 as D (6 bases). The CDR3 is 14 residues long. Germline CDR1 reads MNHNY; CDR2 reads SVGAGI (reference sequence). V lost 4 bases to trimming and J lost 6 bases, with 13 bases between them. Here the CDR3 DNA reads TGTGCCAGCAGTTCCCAGGGGCGGGAAAACACCATATATTTT. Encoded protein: CASSSQGRENTIYF.

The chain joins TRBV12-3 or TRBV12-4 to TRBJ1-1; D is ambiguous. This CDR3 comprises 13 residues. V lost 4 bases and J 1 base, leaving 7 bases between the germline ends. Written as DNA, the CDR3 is TGTGCCAGCAGTTCTGGGTGGAACACTGAAGCTTTCTTT. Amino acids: CASSSGWNTEAFF.

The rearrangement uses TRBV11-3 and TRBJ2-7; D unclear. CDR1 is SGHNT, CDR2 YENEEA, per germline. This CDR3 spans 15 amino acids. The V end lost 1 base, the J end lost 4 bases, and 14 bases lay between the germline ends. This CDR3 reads CASSLGRSDSYEQYF. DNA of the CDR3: TGTGCCAGCAGCTTAGGTCGGTCCGATTCATACGAGCAGTACTTC.

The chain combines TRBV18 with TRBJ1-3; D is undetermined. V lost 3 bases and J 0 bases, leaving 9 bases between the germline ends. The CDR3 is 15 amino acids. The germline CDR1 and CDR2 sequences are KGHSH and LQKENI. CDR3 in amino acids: CASSPQSNSGNTIYF. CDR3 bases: TGTGCCAGCTCACCTCAGAGCAACTCTGGAAACACCATATATTTT.

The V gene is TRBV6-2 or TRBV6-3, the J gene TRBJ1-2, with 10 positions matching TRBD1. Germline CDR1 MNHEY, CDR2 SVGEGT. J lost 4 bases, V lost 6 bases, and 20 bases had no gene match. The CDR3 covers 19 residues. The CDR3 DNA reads TGTGCCAGCAGCCGCCTAGGGGACCGACAGGGGGCTTTACGCTATGGCTACACCTTC. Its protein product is CASSRLGDRQGALRYGYTF.

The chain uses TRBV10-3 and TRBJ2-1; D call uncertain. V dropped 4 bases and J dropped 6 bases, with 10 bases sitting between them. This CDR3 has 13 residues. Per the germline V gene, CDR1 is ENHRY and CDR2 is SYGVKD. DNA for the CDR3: TGTGCCATCAGTGGTAGTTCATCCAATGAGCAGTTCTTC. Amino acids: CAISGSSSNEQFF.

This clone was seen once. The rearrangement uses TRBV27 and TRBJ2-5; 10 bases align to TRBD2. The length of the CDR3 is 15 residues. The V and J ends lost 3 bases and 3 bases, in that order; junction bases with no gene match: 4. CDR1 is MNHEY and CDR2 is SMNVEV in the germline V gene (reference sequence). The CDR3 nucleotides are TGTGCCAGCAGTTTCAGCGGGAGGGCGGAAGAGACCCAGTACTTC. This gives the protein CASSFSGRAEETQYF.

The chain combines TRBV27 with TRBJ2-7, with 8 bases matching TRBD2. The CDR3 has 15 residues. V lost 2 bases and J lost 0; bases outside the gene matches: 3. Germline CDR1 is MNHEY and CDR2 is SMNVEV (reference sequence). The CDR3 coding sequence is TGTGCCAGCAGTTTAAAGCGGGGGAGCTCCTACGAGCAGTACTTC. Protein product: CASSLKRGSSYEQYF.

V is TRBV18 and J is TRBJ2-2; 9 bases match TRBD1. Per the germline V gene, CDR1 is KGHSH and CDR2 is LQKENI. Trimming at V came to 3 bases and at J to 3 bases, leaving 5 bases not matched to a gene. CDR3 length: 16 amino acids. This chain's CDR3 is CASSPAGTGYTGELFF. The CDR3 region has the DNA TGTGCCAGCTCACCGGCTGGGACAGGGTACACCGGGGAGCTGTTTTTT.

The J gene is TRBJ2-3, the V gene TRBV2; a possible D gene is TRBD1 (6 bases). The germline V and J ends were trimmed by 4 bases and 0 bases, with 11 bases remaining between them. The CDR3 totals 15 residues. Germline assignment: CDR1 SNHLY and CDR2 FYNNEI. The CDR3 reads CASSANRASTDTQYF. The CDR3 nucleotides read TGTGCCAGCAGTGCTAACAGGGCCAGCACAGATACGCAGTATTTT.

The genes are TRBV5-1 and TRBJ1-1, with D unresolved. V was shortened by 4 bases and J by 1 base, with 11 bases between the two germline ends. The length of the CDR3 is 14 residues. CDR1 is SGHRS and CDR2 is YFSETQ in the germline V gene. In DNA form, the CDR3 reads TGCGCCAGCAGCCCCGGACCCTCGAACACTGAAGCTTTCTTT. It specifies CASSPGPSNTEAFF.

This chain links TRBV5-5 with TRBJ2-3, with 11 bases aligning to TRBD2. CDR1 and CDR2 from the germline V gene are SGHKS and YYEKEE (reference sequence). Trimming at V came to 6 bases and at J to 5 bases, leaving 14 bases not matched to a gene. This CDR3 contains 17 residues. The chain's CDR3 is CASNPGGLAGSRDTQYF. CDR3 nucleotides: TGTGCCAGCAACCCGGGAGGACTAGCGGGTTCGAGAGATACGCAGTATTTT.

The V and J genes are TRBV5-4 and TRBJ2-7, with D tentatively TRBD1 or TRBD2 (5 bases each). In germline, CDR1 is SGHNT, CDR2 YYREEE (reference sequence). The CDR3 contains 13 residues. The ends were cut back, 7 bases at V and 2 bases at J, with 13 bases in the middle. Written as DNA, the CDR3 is TGTGCCAGCTCCCGGGACGGACCCTACGAGCAGTACTTC. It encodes CASSRDGPYEQYF. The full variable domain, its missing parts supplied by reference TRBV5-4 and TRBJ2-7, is ETGVTQSPTHLIKTRGQQVTLRCSSQSGHNTVSWYQQALGQGPQFIFQYYREEENGRGNFPPRFSGLQFPNYSSELNVNALELDDSALYLCASSRDGPYEQYFGPGTRLTVT.

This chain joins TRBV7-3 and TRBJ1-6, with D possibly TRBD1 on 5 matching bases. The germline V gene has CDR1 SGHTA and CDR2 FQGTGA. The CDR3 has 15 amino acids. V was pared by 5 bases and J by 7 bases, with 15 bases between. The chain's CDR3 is CASSKNGTLNSPLHF. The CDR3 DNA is TGTGCCAGCAGCAAAAACGGGACGCTCAATTCACCCCTCCACTTT.

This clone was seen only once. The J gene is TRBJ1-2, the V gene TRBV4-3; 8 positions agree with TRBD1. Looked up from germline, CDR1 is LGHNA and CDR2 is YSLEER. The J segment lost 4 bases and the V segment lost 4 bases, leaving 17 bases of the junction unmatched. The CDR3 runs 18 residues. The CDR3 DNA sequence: TGCGCCAGCAGCCCGACCGCCGGGACAGGTAGAGGGGGCTATGGCTACACCTTC. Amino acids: CASSPTAGTGRGGYGYTF.